This T cell receptor (beta chain) was recorded in a study of metastatic and nonmetastatic thyroid tumors. Overall study: Patients with malignant and benign thyroid disease provided blood and tumor or nodule tissue, whose repertoires were compared.

Every patient underwent thyroid surgery untreated. Trimming left V 4 bases short and J 12 bases short, with 24 bases between. The CDR3 runs 14 residues. From germline, CDR1 is DFQATT and CDR2 SNEGSKA (reference sequence). TCRdb re-called clones via MiXCR from the PCR reads. The repertoire holds tens of thousands of clones, with around 20% as singletons. The chain uses TRBV20-1 and TRBJ1-2; possible D gene TRBD1, 6 bases. Sequencing input: blood. The TCR sequence derives from a female donor with papillary thyroid cancer or a benign thyroid nodule (not recorded which). Some clones in this sample may be carry-over from other donors' samples. CDR3 protein: CSAIPGGVFYGNTF. For the CDR3, the DNA is TGCAGTGCTATCCCGGGGGGCGTATTCTATGGAAACACCTTC.